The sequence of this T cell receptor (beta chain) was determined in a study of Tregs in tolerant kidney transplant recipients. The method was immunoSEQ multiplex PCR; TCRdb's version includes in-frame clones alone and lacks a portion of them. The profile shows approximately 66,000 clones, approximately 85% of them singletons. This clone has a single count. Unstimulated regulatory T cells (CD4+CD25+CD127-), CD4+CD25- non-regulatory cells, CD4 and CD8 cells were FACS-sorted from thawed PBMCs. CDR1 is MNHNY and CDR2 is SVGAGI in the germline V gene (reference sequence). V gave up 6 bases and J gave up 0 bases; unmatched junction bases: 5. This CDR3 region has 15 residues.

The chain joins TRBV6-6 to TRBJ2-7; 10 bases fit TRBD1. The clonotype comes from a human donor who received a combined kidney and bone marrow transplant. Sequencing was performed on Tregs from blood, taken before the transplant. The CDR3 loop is CASSFRTGGSYEQYF. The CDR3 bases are TGTGCCAGCAGCTTCCGGACAGGGGGCTCCTACGAGCAGTACTTC.